The 24 T cell receptor beta chains presented below share a single source sample, sequenced in a study of T cell responses to AZD1222 COVID-19 vaccine. TCRdb's table, derived via immunoSEQ multiplex PCR, lists solely in-frame clones and lacks some. The data hold 65,000 to 90,000 clones, with 87% observed a single time. Sequencing was performed on peripheral blood, taken 28 days after the second AZD1222 dose. These receptors were obtained from an adult who received the AZD1222 COVID-19 vaccine.

The chain combines TRBV5-5 with TRBJ1-1; D gene ambiguous. V was pared by 4 bases and J by 0 bases, with 7 bases between. The CDR3 is 13 residues long. Germline values: CDR1 SGHKS, CDR2 YYEKEE (reference sequence). The CDR3 DNA sequence: TGTGCCAGCAGCCGTGGGATGAACACTGAAGCTTTCTTT. Amino acid sequence: CASSRGMNTEAFF.

The sample holds a few counts of this clone. The CDR3 is CASGRTGNTEAFF. CDR3 DNA: TGTGCCAGTGGGAGGACAGGGAACACTGAAGCTTTCTTT. This rearrangement joins TRBV9 to TRBJ1-1; 7 bases align to TRBD1. The CDR3 totals 13 residues. The trim removed 8 bases at V and 1 base at J, leaving 5 bases unmatched. Per the germline V gene, CDR1 is SGDLS and CDR2 is YYNGEE.

For the CDR3, the DNA is TGCAGCGTTGGCGGCATGGTCGGGGGGCTGGGTGAAAAACTGTTTTTT. Its translation is CSVGGMVGGLGEKLFF. The chain employs TRBV29-1 and TRBJ1-4, with D possibly matching TRBD1 (6 bases). This CDR3 is 16 amino acids long. Trimming removed 4 bases at V and 7 bases at J, with 22 bases between. Germline V gene data show CDR1 as SQVTM and CDR2 as ANQGSEA.

The chain employs TRBV6-6 and TRBJ2-3, with 9 bases aligning to TRBD2. Germline values: CDR1 MNHNY, CDR2 SVGAGI (reference sequence). The junction had 6 bases not matched to a gene; V was cut back by 5 bases and J by 6 bases. The CDR3 covers 14 residues. The CDR3 is CASSPGTSSDTQYF. CDR3 nucleotide sequence: TGTGCCAGCAGTCCCGGGACTAGCAGCGATACGCAGTATTTT.

V gene TRBV6-1 combines with J gene TRBJ1-2; the D is unclear. With 1 base removed from V and 7 bases from J, the gap between germline ends came to 13 bases. The CDR3 is 14 amino acids. CDR1 and CDR2 from the germline V gene are MNHNS and SASEGT. The CDR3 DNA reads TGTGCCAGCAGTGAAGTCCCGGGTCTAGGTGGCTACACCTTC. It is translated as CASSEVPGLGGYTF.

This chain links TRBV9 with TRBJ2-2; D is ambiguous. Germline CDR1 and CDR2: SGDLS and YYNGEE. Trimming cost V 5 bases and J 2 bases, with 10 bases left between them. This CDR3 spans 14 amino acids. The CDR3 here is CASRTQSNTGELFF. The CDR3 bases are TGTGCCAGCAGGACGCAGAGCAACACCGGGGAGCTGTTTTTT.

The rearrangement joins TRBV27 to TRBJ1-4, with D perhaps matching TRBD1 (6 bases). The CDR3 sequence is 14 residues long. Between the trimmed V and J ends, which lost 6 bases and 2 bases, there was a span of 10 bases. Germline V gives CDR1 MNHEY, CDR2 SMNVEV (reference sequence). The CDR3 nucleotides read TGTGCCAGCAGGGGGACACATACTAATGAAAAACTGTTTTTT. It specifies CASRGTHTNEKLFF.

This rearrangement joins TRBV5-6 to TRBJ1-5; unclear D gene. V was clipped by 4 bases and J by 0 bases, with 11 bases between them. Germline-derived CDR1 and CDR2 are SGHDT and YYEEEE. The CDR3 consists of 15 residues. The CDR3 DNA is TGTGCCAGCAGCCCCTGGACTGTTAGCAATCAGCCCCAGCATTTT. As protein: CASSPWTVSNQPQHF.

The table lists this clone with a count of one. The genes are TRBV19 and TRBJ1-4; D is perhaps TRBD1 (6 bases). Germline V gene sequence: CDR1 LNHDA, CDR2 SQIVND (reference sequence). The CDR3 sequence is 15 residues long. The V and J ends lost 5 bases and 4 bases respectively, with 14 bases between them. CDR3 in DNA: TGTGCCAGTAGTGCCCACAGGGAGAGTAATGAAAAACTGTTTTTT. Protein sequence: CASSAHRESNEKLFF. The full variable domain, with the rest looked up from reference TRBV19 and TRBJ1-4, is DGGITQSPKYLFRKEGQNVTLSCEQNLNHDAMYWYRQDPGQGLRLIYYSQIVNDFQKGDIAEGYSVSREKKESFPLTVTSAQKNPTAFYLCASSAHRESNEKLFFGSGTQLSVL.

J is TRBJ1-1 and V is TRBV12-3 or TRBV12-4; D remains unclear. The CDR3 sequence is 11 residues long. V gave up 3 bases and J gave up 3 bases, with 2 bases separating them. The CDR3 reads CASSFDTEAFF. The CDR3 DNA sequence: TGTGCCAGCAGTTTCGACACTGAAGCTTTCTTT.

The chain is built from TRBV30 and TRBJ1-5; D remains unclear. Germline lookup yields CDR1 GTSNPN and CDR2 SVGIG (reference sequence). The CDR3 length is 13 residues. Trimming shortened V by 0 bases and J by 3 bases, and 6 bases separated the two germline ends. The CDR3 loop reads CAWSVQANQPQHF. DNA for the CDR3: TGTGCCTGGAGTGTGCAGGCCAATCAGCCCCAGCATTTT.

The V and J genes are TRBV25-1 and TRBJ2-6; D gene unclear. The length of the CDR3 is 13 residues. Germline V gene lookup returns CDR1 MGHDK and CDR2 SYGVNS. The V gene lost 9 bases and the J gene lost 4 bases, with 10 bases spanning the gap. CDR3 sequence (DNA): TGTGCCAGTTTTAAAAGCGGGGCCAACGTCCTGACTTTC. Its protein product is CASFKSGANVLTF.

This chain uses TRBV19 with TRBJ1-5; weak D call: TRBD1 (6 bases). Per germline, CDR1 LNHDA and CDR2 SQIVND (reference sequence). The CDR3 runs to 15 residues. The V and J ends lost 5 bases and 3 bases respectively, with 14 bases between them. In nucleotides, the CDR3 is TGTGCCAGTAGTCAGAGAGGGGGTAACAATCAGCCCCAGCATTTT. This sequence encodes CASSQRGGNNQPQHF.

This clone was seen many times. V and J are TRBV11-2 and TRBJ1-3; 11 positions agree with TRBD1. V lost 4 bases and J lost 4; bases outside the gene matches: 9. There are 17 residues in the CDR3. CDR1 SGHAT and CDR2 FQNNGV come from the germline V gene. The CDR3 region is CASSSWTGGASGNTIYF. For the CDR3, the DNA is TGTGCCAGCAGCTCCTGGACAGGGGGCGCGTCAGGAAACACCATATATTTT. The variable domain in full, completed from reference TRBV11-2 and TRBJ1-3, reads EAGVAQSPRYKIIEKRQSVAFWCNPISGHATLYWYQQILGQGPKLLIQFQNNGVVDDSQLPKDRFSAERLKGVDSTLKIQPAKLEDSAVYLCASSSWTGGASGNTIYFGEGSWLTVV.

The CDR3 reads CSAGGLQQFF. As DNA, the CDR3 is TGCAGTGCTGGTGGACTCCAGCAGTTCTTC. The chain carries TRBV20-1 and TRBJ2-1; D may be TRBD2 (5 bases). The V end was cut by 5 bases, the J end by 11 bases, with 10 bases between. Looked up from germline, CDR1 is DFQATT and CDR2 is SNEGSKA (reference sequence). The CDR3 runs to 10 residues.

This clone came up once. The chain carries TRBV2 and TRBJ2-1; tentatively, D is TRBD2 (6 bases). Germline V gene data show CDR1 as SNHLY and CDR2 as FYNNEI. The CDR3 consists of 15 residues. V was pared by 4 bases and J by 6 bases, with 16 bases between. The CDR3 sequence: CASSVYGSPSNEQFF. Here the CDR3 DNA reads TGTGCCAGCAGTGTTTACGGGAGCCCCTCCAATGAGCAGTTCTTC.

This chain links TRBV29-1 with TRBJ1-1; the D gene is possibly TRBD1 (6 bases). The CDR3 is 14 amino acids. CDR1 SQVTM and CDR2 ANQGSEA come from the germline V gene. The V end was cut by 7 bases, the J end by 0 bases, with 15 bases between. The CDR3 sequence is CSADRGRMNTEAFF. DNA for the CDR3: TGCAGCGCAGATCGGGGGCGGATGAACACTGAAGCTTTCTTT.

The chain joins TRBV7-2 to TRBJ1-2; no reliable D call. Germline V CDR1 and CDR2: SGHTA, FQGNSA. V dropped 2 bases and J dropped 6 bases, with 13 bases sitting between them. The CDR3 runs 14 residues. This CDR3 is CASSLYPGPDGYTF. CDR3 nucleotide sequence: TGTGCCAGCAGCTTATACCCAGGCCCCGATGGCTACACCTTC.

CDR3 DNA: TGTGCCAGCAGCTTAGATGGTTGGGCTAACACTGAAGCTTTCTTT. Protein: CASSLDGWANTEAFF. The chain employs TRBV5-4 and TRBJ1-1; D is ambiguous. The CDR3 totals 15 residues. With 2 bases removed from V and 2 bases from J, the gap between germline ends came to 13 bases. The germline CDR1 and CDR2 sequences are SGHNT and YYREEE (reference sequence).

This chain's CDR3 is CASSQEAPQGSLSGNTIYF. Here the CDR3 DNA reads TGTGCCAGCAGCCAAGAGGCCCCACAGGGCTCCCTCTCTGGAAACACCATATATTTT. The gene calls are TRBV4-2 and TRBJ1-3, with D possibly being TRBD1 (6 bases). The CDR3 covers 19 residues. V lost 0 bases to trimming and J lost 0 bases, with 18 bases between them. From germline, CDR1 is LGHNA and CDR2 YNFKEQ.

J is TRBJ2-1 and V is TRBV12-3 or TRBV12-4, with D maybe TRBD2 (7 bases). CDR3 length equals 13 residues. V was trimmed by 5 bases and J by 4 bases, leaving 9 bases between them. This chain's CDR3 is CASSSGTYNEQFF. CDR3 DNA sequence: TGTGCCAGCAGTAGCGGGACATACAATGAGCAGTTCTTC.

The chain employs TRBV12-5 and TRBJ2-7; the D is unclear. The V gene's germline CDR1 is LGHNT and CDR2 FRNRAP. CDR3 length: 12 residues. Trimming took off 5 bases at V and 5 bases at J, with 10 bases between the two ends. The CDR3 coding sequence is TGTGCTAGTGGTGCTGACTTTCACGAGCAGTACTTC. Its protein product is CASGADFHEQYF.

The chain has TRBV2 and TRBJ1-1, with no clear D. This CDR3 region has 12 residues. CDR1 is SNHLY and CDR2 is FYNNEI in the germline V gene. With 8 bases removed from V and 1 base from J, the gap between germline ends came to 8 bases. The CDR3 spells CASEGPNTEAFF. The DNA of the CDR3 is TGTGCCAGCGAGGGCCCGAACACTGAAGCTTTCTTT.

V gene TRBV6-5 combines with J gene TRBJ1-1, with D uncertain. The CDR3 has 11 amino acids. Per the germline V gene, CDR1 is MNHEY and CDR2 is SVGAGI. V lost 4 bases, J lost 7 bases, and 7 bases lay in between. The CDR3 DNA is TGTGCCAGCAGTTCAAGCTTTGAAGCTTTCTTT. This gives the protein CASSSSFEAFF.